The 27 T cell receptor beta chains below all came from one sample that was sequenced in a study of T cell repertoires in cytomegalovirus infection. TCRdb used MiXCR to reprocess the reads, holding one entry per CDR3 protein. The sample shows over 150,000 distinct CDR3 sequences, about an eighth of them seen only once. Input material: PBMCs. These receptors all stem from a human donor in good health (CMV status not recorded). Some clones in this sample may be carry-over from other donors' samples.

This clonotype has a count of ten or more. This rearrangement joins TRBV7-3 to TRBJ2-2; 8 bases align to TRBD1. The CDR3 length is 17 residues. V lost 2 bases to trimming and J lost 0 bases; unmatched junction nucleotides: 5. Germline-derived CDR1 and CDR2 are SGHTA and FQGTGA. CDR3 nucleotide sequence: TGTGCCAGCAGCTTATCTGCAGGGGGCCCGAACACCGGGGAGCTGTTTTTT. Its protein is CASSLSAGGPNTGELFF.

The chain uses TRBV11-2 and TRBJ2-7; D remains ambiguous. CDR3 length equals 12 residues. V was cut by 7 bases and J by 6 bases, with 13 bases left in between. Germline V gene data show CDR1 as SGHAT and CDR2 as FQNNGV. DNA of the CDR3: TGTGCCAGCAACTCCCCGGGTGGCGAGCAGTACTTC. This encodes CASNSPGGEQYF.

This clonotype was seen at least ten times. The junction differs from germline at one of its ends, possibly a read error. The CDR3 nucleotides read TGTGCCAGCAGTTTCCTAGACAGGGGCAACCAGCCCCAGCATTTT. Encoded protein: CASSFLDRGNQPQHF. V is TRBV28 and J is TRBJ1-5; the match to TRBD1 covers 8 bases. This CDR3 is built from 15 residues. The V gene's germline CDR1 is MDHEN and CDR2 SYDVKM.

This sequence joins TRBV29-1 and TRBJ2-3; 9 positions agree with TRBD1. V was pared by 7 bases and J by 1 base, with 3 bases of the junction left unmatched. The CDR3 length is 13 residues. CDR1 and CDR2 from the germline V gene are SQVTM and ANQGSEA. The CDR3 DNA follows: TGCAGCGAGCGGACAGGGGGCACAGATACGCAGTATTTT. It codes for CSERTGGTDTQYF.

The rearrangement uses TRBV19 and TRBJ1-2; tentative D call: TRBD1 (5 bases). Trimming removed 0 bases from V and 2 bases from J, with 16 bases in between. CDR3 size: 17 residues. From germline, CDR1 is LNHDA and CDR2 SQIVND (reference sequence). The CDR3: CASSIDPPRGRNYGYTF. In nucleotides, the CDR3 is TGTGCCAGTAGTATAGATCCCCCGAGGGGCAGGAACTATGGCTACACCTTC.

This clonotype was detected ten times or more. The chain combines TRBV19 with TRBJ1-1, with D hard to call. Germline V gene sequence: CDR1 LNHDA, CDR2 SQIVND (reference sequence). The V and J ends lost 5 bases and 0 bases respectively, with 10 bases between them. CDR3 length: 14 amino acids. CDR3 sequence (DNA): TGTGCCAGTAGTTTGGACTACATGAACACTGAAGCTTTCTTT. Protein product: CASSLDYMNTEAFF.

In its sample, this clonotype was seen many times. The DNA of the CDR3 is TGTGCCAGTAGTTTTGGACTAGCGGGAATTGTGGGCCACAATGAGCAGTTCTTC. Amino acids: CASSFGLAGIVGHNEQFF. This chain connects TRBV19 to TRBJ2-1; 12 nucleotides align to TRBD2. This CDR3 is 18 amino acids long. Germline CDR1 and CDR2: LNHDA and SQIVND (reference sequence). The V and J ends lost 5 bases and 5 bases, in that order; junction bases with no gene match: 13.

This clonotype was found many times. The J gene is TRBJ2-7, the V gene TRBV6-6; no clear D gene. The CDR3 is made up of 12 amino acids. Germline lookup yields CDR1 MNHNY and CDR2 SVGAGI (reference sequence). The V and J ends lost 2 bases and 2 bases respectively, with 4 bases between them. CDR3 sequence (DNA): TGTGCCAGCAGTTACCCCGCCTACGAGCAGTACTTC. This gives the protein CASSYPAYEQYF.

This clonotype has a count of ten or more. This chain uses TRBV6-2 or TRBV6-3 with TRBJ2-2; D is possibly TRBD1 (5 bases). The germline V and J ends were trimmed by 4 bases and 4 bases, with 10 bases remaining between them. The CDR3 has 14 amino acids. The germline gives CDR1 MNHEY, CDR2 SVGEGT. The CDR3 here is CASSWGSLTGELFF. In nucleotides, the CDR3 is TGTGCCAGCAGTTGGGGCAGCCTCACCGGGGAGCTGTTTTTT.

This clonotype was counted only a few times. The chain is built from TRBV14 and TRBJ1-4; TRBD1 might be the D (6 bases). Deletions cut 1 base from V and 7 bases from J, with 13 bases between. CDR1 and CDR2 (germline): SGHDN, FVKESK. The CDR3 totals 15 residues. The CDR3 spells CASSQVAGGSEKLFF. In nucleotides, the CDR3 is TGTGCCAGCAGCCAAGTGGCGGGGGGCAGTGAAAAACTGTTTTTT.

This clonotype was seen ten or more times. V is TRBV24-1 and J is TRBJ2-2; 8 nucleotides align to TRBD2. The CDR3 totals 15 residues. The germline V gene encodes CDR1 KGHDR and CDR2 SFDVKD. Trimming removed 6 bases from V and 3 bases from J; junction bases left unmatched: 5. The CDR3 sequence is CATSRPAGDTGELFF. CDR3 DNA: TGTGCCACCAGTAGGCCAGCGGGAGACACCGGGGAGCTGTTTTTT.

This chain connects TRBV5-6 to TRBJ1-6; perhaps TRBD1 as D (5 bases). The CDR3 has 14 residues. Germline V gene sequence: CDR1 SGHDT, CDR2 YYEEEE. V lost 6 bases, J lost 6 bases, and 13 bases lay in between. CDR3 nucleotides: TGTGCCAGCACTCCGGGGGGGATTAATTCACCCCTCCACTTT. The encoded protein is CASTPGGINSPLHF.

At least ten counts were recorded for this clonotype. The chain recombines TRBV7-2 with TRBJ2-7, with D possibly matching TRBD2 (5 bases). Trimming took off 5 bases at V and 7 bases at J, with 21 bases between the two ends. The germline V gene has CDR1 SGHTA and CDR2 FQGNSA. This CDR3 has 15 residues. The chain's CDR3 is CASSPFVAATGEQYF. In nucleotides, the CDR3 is TGTGCCAGCAGCCCCTTTGTAGCAGCCACGGGGGAGCAGTACTTC.

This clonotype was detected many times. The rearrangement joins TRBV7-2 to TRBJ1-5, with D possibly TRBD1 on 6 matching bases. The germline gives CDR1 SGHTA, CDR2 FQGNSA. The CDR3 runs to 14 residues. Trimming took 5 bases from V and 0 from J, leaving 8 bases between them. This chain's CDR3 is CASSLTGSNQPQHF. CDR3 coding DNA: TGTGCCAGCAGCCTGACAGGTAGCAATCAGCCCCAGCATTTT. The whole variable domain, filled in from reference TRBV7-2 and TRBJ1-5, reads GAGVSQSPSNKVTEKGKDVELRCDPISGHTALYWYRQSLGQGLEFLIYFQGNSAPDKSGLPSDRFSAERTGGSVSTLTIQRTQQEDSAVYLCASSLTGSNQPQHFGDGTRLSIL.

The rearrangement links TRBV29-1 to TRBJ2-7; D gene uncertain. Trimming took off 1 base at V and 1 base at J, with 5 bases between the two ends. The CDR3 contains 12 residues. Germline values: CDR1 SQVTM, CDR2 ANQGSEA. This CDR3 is CSVEVTSYEQYF. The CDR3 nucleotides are TGCAGCGTTGAAGTCACGTCCTACGAGCAGTACTTC.

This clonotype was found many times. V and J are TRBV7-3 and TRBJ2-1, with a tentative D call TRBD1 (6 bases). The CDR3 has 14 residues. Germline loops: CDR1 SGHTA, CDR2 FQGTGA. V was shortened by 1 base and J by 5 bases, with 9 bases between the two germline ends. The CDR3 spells CASSLRGLDNEQFF. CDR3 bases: TGTGCCAGCAGCTTAAGGGGGCTTGACAATGAGCAGTTCTTC.

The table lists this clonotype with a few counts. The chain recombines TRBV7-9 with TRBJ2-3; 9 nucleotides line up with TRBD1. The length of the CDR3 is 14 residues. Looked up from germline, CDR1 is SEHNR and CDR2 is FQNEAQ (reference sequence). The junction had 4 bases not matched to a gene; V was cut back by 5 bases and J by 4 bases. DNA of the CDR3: TGTGCCAGCAGCCTACAGGGGGCCCCAGATACGCAGTATTTT. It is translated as CASSLQGAPDTQYF.

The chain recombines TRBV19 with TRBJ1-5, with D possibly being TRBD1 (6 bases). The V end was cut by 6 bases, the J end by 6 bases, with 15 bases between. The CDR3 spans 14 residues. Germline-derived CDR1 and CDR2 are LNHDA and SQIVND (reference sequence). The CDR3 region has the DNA TGTGCCAGTAGGGGAGGGGGGGTACGTCAGCCCCAGCATTTT. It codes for CASRGGGVRQPQHF.

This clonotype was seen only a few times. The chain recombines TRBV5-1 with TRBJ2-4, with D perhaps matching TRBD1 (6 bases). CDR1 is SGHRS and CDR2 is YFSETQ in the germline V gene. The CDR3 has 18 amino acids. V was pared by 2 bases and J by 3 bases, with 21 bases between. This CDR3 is CASSFQGLMDSRKNIQYF. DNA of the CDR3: TGCGCCAGCAGCTTTCAAGGCTTGATGGACAGTCGCAAAAACATTCAGTACTTC.

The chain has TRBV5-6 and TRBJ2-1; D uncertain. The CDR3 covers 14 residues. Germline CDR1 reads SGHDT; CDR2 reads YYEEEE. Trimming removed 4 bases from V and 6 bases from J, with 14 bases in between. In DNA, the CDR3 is TGTGCCAGCAGCCCACTCCCCCCCATCAATGAGCAGTTCTTC. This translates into CASSPLPPINEQFF.

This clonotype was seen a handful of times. The CDR3, as DNA: TGTGCCAGCAGGGGACAGGGTCCGTCGAATAATTCACCCCTCCACTTT. Residues: CASRGQGPSNNSPLHF. The chain combines TRBV27 with TRBJ1-6, with 9 nucleotides matching TRBD1. The V gene's germline CDR1 is MNHEY and CDR2 SMNVEV (reference sequence). The J segment lost 5 bases and the V segment lost 6 bases, leaving 8 bases of the junction unmatched. The CDR3 extends over 16 amino acids.

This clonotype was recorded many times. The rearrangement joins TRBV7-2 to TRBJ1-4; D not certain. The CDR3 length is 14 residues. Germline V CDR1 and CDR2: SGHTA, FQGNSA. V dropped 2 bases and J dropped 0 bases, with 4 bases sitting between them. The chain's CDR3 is CASSLQATNEKLFF. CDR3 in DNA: TGTGCCAGCAGCTTACAGGCAACTAATGAAAAACTGTTTTTT.

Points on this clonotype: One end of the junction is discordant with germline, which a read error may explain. CDR3: CDSSLWGNTEAFF. DNA for the CDR3: TGTGACAGCAGCTTATGGGGGAACACTGAAGCTTTCTTT. The chain joins TRBV13 to TRBJ1-1, with no clear D. CDR1 and CDR2 (germline): PRHDT, FYEKMQ (reference sequence). The CDR3 runs to 13 residues.

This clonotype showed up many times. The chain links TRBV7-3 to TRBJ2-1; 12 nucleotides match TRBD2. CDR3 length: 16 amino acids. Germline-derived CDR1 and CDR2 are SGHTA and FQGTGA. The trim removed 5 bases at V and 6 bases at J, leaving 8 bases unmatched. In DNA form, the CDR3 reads TGTGCCAGCAGCCCCTTCACTAGCGGGGGGTTCAATGAGCAGTTCTTC. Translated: CASSPFTSGGFNEQFF.

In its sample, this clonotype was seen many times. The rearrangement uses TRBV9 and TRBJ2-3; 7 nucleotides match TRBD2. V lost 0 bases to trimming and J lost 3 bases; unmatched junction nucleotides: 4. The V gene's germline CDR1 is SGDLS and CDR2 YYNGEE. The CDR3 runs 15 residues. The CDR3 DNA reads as TGTGCCAGCAGCGTAGCGGGAGGCCAAACAGATACGCAGTATTTT. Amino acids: CASSVAGGQTDTQYF.

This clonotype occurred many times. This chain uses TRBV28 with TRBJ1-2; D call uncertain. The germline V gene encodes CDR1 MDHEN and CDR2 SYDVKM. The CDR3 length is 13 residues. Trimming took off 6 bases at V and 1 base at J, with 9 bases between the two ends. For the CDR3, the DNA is TGTGCCAGCAGGAGCAGGAGTAACTATGGCTACACCTTC. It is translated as CASRSRSNYGYTF.

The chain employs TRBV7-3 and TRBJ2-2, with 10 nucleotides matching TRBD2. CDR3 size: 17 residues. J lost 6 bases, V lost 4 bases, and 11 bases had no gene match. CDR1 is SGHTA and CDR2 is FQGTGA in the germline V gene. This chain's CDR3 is CASSSRGLAIRAGELFF. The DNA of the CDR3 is TGTGCCAGCAGCTCCAGGGGACTAGCGATTAGGGCCGGGGAGCTGTTTTTT.